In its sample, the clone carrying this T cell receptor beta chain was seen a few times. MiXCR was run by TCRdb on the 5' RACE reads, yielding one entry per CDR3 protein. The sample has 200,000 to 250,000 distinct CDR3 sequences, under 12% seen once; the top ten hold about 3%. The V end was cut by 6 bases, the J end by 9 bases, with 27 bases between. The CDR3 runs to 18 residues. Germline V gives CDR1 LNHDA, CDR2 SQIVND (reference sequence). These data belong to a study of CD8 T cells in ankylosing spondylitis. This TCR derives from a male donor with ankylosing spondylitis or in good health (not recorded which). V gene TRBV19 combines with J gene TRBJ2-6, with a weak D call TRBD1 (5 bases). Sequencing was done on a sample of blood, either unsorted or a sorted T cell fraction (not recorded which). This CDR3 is CASSTSGLQVVINNVLTF. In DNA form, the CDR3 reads TGTGCCAGTAGCACCTCAGGGTTGCAGGTGGTGATAAACAACGTCCTGACTTTC.